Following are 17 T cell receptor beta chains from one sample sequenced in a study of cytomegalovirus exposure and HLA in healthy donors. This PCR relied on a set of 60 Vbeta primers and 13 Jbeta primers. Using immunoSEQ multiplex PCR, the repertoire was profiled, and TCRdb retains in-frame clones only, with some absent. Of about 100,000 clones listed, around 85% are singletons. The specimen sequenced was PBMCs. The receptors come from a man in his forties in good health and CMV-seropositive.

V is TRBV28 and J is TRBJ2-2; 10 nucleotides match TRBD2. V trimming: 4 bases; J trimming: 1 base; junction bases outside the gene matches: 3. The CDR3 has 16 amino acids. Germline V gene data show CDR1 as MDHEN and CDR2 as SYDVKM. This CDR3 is CASSSWTSGNTGELFF. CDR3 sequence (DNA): TGTGCCAGCAGTTCCTGGACTAGCGGGAACACCGGGGAGCTGTTTTTT.

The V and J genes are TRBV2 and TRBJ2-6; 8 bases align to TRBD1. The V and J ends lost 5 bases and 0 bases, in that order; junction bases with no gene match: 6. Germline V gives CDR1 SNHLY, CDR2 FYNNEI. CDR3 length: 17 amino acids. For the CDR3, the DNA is TGTGCCAGCAGTCCCGGGACAGGAAACTCTGGGGCCAACGTCCTGACTTTC. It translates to CASSPGTGNSGANVLTF.

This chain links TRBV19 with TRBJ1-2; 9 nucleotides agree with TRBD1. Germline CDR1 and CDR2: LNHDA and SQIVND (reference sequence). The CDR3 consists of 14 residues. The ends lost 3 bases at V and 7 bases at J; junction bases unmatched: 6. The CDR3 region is CASSIPGTGSGYTF. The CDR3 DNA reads TGTGCCAGTAGTATTCCCGGGACAGGGTCTGGCTACACCTTC. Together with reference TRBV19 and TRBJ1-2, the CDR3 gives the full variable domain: DGGITQSPKYLFRKEGQNVTLSCEQNLNHDAMYWYRQDPGQGLRLIYYSQIVNDFQKGDIAEGYSVSREKKESFPLTVTSAQKNPTAFYLCASSIPGTGSGYTFGSGTRLTVV.

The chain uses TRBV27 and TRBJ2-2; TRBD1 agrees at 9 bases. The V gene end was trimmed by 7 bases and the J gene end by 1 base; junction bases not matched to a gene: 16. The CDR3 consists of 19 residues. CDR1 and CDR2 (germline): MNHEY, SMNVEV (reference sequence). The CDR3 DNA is TGTGCCAGCACCTCGAGGGTCATCCGGGACAGGGTGAACACCGGGGAGCTGTTTTTT. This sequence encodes CASTSRVIRDRVNTGELFF.

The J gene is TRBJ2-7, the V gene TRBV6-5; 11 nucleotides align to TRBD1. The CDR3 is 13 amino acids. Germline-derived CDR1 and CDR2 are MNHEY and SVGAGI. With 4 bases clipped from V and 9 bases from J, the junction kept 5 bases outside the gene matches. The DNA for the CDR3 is TGTGCCAGCAGTTCGGACAGGGGGCTAAGGCAGTACTTC. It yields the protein CASSSDRGLRQYF.

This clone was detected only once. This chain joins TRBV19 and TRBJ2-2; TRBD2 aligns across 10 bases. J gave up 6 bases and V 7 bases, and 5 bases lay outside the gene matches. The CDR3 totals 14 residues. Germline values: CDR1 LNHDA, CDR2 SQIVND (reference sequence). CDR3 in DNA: TGTGCCAGTACCCTAGCGGGAGTCGCCGGGGAGCTGTTTTTT. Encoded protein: CASTLAGVAGELFF.

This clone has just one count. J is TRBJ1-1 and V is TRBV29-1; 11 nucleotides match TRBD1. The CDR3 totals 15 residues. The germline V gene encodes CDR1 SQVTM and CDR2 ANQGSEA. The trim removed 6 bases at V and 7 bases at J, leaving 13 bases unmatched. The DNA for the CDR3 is TGCAGCGTCCTTGGACAGGGGGCCGCGTTTCATGAAGCTTTCTTT. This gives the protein CSVLGQGAAFHEAFF.

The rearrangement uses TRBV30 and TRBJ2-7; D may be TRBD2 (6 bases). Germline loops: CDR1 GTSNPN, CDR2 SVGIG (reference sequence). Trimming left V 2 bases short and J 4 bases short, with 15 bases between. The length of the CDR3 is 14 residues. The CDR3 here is CAWSRVAASYEQYF. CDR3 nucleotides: TGTGCCTGGAGTAGGGTAGCGGCCTCTTACGAGCAGTACTTC.

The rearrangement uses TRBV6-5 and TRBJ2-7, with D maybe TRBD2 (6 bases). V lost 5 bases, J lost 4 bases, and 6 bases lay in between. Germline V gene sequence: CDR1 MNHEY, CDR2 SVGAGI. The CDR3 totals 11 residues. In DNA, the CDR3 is TGTGCCAGCAGTGGACTATACGAGCAGTACTTC. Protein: CASSGLYEQYF.

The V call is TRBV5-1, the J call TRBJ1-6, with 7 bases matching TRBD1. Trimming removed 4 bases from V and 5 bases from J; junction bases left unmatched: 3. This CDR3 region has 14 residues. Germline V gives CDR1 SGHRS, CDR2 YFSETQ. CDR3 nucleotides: TGCGCCAGCAGCCCGGGACAGAATAATTCACCCCTCCACTTT. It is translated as CASSPGQNNSPLHF.

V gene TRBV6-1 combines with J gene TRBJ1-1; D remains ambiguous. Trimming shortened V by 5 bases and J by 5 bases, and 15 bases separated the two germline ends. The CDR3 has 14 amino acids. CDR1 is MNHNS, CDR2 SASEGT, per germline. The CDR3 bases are TGTGCCAGCAGTATTGCGACGGGTGGAACTGAAGCTTTCTTT. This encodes CASSIATGGTEAFF.

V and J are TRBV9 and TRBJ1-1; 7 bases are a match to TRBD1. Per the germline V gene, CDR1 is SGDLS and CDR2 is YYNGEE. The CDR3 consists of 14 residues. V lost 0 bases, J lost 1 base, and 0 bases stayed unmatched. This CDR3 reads CASSVGTGNTEAFF. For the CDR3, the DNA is TGTGCCAGCAGCGTAGGGACAGGGAACACTGAAGCTTTCTTT. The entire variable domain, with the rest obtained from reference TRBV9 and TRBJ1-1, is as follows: DSGVTQTPKHLITATGQRVTLRCSPRSGDLSVYWYQQSLDQGLQFLIQYYNGEERAKGNILERFSAQQFPDLHSELNLSSLELGDSALYFCASSVGTGNTEAFFGQGTRLTVV.

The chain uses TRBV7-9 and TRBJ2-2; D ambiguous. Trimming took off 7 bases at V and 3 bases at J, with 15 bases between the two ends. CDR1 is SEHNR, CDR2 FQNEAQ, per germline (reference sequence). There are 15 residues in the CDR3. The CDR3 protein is CASTLPAGDTGELFF. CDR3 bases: TGTGCCAGCACCCTTCCTGCAGGTGACACCGGGGAGCTGTTTTTT.

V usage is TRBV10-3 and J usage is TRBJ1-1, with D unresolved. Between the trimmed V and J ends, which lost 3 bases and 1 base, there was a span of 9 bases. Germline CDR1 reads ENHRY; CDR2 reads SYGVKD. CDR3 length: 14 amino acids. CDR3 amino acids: CAISDTQRNTEAFF. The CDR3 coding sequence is TGTGCCATCAGTGATACACAGAGGAACACTGAAGCTTTCTTT.

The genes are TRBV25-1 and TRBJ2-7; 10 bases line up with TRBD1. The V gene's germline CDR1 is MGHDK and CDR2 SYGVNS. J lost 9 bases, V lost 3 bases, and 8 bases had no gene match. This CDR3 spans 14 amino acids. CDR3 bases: TGTGCCAGCAGTGACCTTGGACAGGGGGGCGGGCAGTACTTC. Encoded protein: CASSDLGQGGGQYF.

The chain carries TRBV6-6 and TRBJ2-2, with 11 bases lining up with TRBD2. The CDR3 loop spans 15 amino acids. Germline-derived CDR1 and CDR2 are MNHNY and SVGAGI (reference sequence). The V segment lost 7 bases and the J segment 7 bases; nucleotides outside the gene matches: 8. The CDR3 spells CASTIAGGVGGELFF. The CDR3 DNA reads TGTGCCAGCACCATAGCGGGGGGGGTAGGCGGGGAGCTGTTTTTT.

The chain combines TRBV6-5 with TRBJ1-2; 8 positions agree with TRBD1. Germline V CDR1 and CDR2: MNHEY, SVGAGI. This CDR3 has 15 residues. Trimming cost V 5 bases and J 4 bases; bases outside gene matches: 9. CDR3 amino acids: CASSPRAGGRYGYTF. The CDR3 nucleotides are TGTGCCAGCAGTCCCCGGGCAGGGGGCCGCTATGGCTACACCTTC.